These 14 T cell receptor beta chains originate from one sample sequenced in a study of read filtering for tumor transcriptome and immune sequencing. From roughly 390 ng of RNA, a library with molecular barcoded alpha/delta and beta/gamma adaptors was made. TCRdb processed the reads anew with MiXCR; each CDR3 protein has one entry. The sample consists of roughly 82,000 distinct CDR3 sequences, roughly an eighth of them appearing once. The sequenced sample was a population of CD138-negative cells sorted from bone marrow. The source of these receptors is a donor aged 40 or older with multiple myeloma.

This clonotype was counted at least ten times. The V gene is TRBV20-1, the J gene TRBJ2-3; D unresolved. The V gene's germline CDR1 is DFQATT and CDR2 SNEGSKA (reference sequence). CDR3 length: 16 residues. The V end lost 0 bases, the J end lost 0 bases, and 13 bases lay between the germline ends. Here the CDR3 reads CSARDKTVFSTDTQYF. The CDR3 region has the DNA TGCAGTGCTAGAGATAAAACAGTCTTTAGCACAGATACGCAGTATTTT.

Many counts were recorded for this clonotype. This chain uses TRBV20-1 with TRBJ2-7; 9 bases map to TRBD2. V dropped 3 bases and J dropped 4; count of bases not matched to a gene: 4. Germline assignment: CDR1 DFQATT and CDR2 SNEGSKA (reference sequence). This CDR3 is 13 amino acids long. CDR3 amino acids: CSASIAGVYEQYF. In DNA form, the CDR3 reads TGCAGTGCTAGTATAGCGGGAGTATACGAGCAGTACTTC.

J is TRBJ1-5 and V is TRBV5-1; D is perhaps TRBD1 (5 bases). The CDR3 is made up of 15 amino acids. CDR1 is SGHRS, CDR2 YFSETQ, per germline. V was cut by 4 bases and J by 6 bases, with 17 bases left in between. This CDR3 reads CASSLGQGPGQPQHF. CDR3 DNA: TGCGCCAGCAGCCTGGGGCAGGGCCCTGGTCAGCCCCAGCATTTT.

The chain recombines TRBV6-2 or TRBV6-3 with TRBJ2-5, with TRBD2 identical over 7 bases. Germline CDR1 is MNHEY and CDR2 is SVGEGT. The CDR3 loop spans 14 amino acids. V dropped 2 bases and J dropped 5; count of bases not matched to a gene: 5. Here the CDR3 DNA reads TGTGCCAGCAGTTACCTAGCGGTGTTGGAGACCCAGTACTTC. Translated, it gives CASSYLAVLETQYF.

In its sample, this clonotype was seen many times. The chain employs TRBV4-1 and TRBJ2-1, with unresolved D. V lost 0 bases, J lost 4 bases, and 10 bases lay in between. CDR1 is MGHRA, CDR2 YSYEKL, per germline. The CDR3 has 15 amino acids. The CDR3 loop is CASSQDRELYNEQFF. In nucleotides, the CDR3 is TGCGCCAGCAGCCAAGATAGGGAACTGTACAATGAGCAGTTCTTC.

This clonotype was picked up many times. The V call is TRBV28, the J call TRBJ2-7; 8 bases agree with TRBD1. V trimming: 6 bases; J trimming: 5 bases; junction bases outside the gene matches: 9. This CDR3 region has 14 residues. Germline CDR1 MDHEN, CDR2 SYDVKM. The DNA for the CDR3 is TGTGCCAGCAGGATCGGACAGGGCCGTGACGAGCAGTACTTC. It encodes CASRIGQGRDEQYF. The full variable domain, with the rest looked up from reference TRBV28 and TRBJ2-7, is DVKVTQSSRYLVKRTGEKVFLECVQDMDHENMFWYRQDPGLGLRLIYFSYDVKMKEKGDIPEGYSVSREKKERFSLILESASTNQTSMYLCASRIGQGRDEQYFGPGTRLTVT.

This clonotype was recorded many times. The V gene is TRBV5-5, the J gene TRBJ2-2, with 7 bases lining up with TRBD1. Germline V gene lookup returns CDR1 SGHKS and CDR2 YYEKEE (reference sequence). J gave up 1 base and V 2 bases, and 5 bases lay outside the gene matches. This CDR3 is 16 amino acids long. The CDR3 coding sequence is TGTGCCAGCAGCTTCTTCCAGGGGGTGAACACCGGGGAGCTGTTTTTT. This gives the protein CASSFFQGVNTGELFF.

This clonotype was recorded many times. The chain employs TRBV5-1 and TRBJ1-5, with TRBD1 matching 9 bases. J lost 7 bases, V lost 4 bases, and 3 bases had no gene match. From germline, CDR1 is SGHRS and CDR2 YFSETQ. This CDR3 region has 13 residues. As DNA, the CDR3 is TGCGCCAGCAGCGGGGGACAGGGACAGCCCCAGCATTTT. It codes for CASSGGQGQPQHF.

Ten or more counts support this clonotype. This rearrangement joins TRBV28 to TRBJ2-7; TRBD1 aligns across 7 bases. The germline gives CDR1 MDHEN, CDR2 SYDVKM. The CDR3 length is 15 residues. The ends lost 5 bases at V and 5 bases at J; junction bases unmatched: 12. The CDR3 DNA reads TGTGCCAGCAGTCCAACCGGGACAGTTCCCCACGAGCAGTACTTC. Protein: CASSPTGTVPHEQYF. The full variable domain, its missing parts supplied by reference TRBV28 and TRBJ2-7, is DVKVTQSSRYLVKRTGEKVFLECVQDMDHENMFWYRQDPGLGLRLIYFSYDVKMKEKGDIPEGYSVSREKKERFSLILESASTNQTSMYLCASSPTGTVPHEQYFGPGTRLTVT.

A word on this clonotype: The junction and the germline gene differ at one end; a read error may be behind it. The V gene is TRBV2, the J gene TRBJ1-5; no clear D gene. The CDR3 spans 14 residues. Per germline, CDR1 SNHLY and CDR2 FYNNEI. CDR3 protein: CASSKQNSNQPRHF. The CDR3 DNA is TGTGCCAGCAGTAAACAGAATAGCAATCAGCCCCGGCATTTT.

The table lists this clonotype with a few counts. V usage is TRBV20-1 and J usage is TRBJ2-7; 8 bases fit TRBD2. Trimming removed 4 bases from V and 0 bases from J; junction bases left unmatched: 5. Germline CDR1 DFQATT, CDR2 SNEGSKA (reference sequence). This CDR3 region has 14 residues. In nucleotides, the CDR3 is TGCAGTGCTACTCTAGCGGGCTACTCCTACGAGCAGTACTTC. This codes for CSATLAGYSYEQYF.

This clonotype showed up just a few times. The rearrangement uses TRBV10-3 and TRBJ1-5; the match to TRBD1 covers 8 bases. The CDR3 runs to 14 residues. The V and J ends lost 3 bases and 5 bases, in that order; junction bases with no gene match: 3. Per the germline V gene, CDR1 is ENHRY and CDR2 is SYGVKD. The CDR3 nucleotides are TGTGCCATCAGTGAACAGGGGGAACATCAGCCCCAGCATTTT. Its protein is CAISEQGEHQPQHF.

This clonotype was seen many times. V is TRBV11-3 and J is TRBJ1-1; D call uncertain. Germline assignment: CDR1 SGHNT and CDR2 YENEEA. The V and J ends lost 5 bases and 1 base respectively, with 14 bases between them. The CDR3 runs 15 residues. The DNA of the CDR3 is TGTGCCAGCAGCCCCCCAGGATTTCGGAACACTGAAGCTTTCTTT. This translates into CASSPPGFRNTEAFF.

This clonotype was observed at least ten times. CDR3 protein: CSARLAVDTQYF. The CDR3 coding sequence is TGCAGTGCTAGACTAGCTGTCGATACGCAGTATTTT. The rearrangement joins TRBV20-1 to TRBJ2-3; perhaps TRBD2 as D (5 bases). Trimming stripped 2 bases from V and 6 bases from J, with 9 bases between. Germline CDR1 and CDR2: DFQATT and SNEGSKA (reference sequence). The CDR3 has 12 amino acids.